The sequence of this T cell receptor beta chain was determined in a study of blood T cell repertoires in COVID-19. For the study at large: Samples representing acute and convalescent COVID-19 were sourced from the United States, Italy and Spain. PBMCs, B-cell-depleted T cells, or T cells provided the cDNA or gDNA that made up the material.

Seattle patient enrollment occurred during active infection, with longitudinal follow-up thereafter. Per the original data handling: Amplification from reference gene primers served as the basis for estimated nucleated cell counts. Generated by immunoSEQ multiplex PCR, the TCRdb table keeps only in-frame clones and is missing some. D and trimming were read from the DNA, whereas the V and J calls and clone size are those reported in that table. The sample records 100,000 to 150,000 clones, about 89% being singletons. Trimming removed 3 bases from V and 7 bases from J; junction bases left unmatched: 12. This CDR3 has 15 residues. Per germline, CDR1 SGHRS and CDR2 YFSETQ.

This sequence was found in a man aged 55-75 years with COVID-19, enrolled during active disease. The J gene is TRBJ1-2, the V gene TRBV5-1, with TRBD1 identical over 7 bases. Sequenced sample: peripheral blood. The CDR3 region is CASSWDSSGAFGYTF. The CDR3 region has the DNA TGCGCCAGCAGCTGGGACAGCAGTGGGGCTTTTGGCTACACCTTC.